The T cell receptor (beta chain) described here comes from a study of T cells in Graves' hyperthyroidism and ophthalmopathy. For the study at large: Any treatment followed the collection of peripheral blood at initial diagnosis. Findings and caveats of the study: Most clonotypes expanded in the thyroid (above 0.001) were also present in blood.

This clonotype was seen a handful of times. The target antigen is unknown. The TCR beta CDR3 regions underwent amplification using RNA transcripts as the source. Primed by the HTBI set, a first-round RT-PCR was run on the TCR CDR3. TCRdb analysed the multiplex PCR reads with MiXCR anew, one entry per CDR3 protein. The sample holds approximately 360,000 distinct CDR3 sequences, approximately 25% seen once. V was trimmed by 0 bases and J by 8 bases, leaving 15 bases between them. Germline CDR1 is SGHRS and CDR2 is YFSETQ. The CDR3 totals 15 residues. Sequencing used blood. The clonotype was recovered from a man aged 45-65 years with Graves' hyperthyroidism. The chain employs TRBV5-1 and TRBJ2-1; no clear D gene. The DNA of the CDR3 is TGCGCCAGCAGCTTGGCTGTAGGCTATAACCATGAGCAGTTCTTC. It is translated as CASSLAVGYNHEQFF.